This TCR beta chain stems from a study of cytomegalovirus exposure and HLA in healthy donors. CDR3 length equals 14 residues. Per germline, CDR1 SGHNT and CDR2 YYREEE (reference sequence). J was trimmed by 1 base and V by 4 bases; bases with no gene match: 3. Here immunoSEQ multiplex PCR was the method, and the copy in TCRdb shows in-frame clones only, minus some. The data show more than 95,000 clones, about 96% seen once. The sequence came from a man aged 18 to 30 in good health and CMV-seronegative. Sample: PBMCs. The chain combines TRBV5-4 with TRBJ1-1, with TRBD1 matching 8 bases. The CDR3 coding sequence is TGTGCCAGCAGCCCCCAGGGGGCGAACACTGAAGCTTTCTTT. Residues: CASSPQGANTEAFF.